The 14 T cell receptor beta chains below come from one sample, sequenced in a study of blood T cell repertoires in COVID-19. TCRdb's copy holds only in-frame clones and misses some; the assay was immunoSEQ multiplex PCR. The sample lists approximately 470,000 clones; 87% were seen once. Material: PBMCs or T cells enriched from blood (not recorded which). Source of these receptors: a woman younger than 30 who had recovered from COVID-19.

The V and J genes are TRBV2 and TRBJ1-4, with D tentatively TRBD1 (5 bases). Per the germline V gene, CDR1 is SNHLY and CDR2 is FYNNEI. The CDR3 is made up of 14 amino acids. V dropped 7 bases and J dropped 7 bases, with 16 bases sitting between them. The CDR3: CASTQGGAGEKLFF. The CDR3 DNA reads TGTGCCAGCACCCAGGGAGGGGCGGGTGAAAAACTGTTTTTT. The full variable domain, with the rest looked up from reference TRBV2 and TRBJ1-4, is EPEVTQTPSHQVTQMGQEVILRCVPISNHLYFYWYRQILGQKVEFLVSFYNNEISEKSEIFDDQFSVERPDGSNFTLKIRSTKLEDSAMYFCASTQGGAGEKLFFGSGTQLSVL.

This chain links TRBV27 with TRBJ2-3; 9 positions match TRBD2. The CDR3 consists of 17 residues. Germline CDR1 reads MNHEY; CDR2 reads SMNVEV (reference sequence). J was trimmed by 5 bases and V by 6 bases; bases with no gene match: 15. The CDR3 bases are TGTGCCAGCAGGTTGAGGTTGGGCGGGGGGGCGAAAGATACGCAGTATTTT. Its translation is CASRLRLGGGAKDTQYF.

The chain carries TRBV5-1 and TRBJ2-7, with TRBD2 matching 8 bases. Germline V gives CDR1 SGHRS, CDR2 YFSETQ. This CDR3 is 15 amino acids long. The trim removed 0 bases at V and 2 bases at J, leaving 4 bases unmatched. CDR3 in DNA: TGCGCCAGCAGCTTGGAGGCGGGGGGCCCCTACGAGCAGTACTTC. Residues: CASSLEAGGPYEQYF.

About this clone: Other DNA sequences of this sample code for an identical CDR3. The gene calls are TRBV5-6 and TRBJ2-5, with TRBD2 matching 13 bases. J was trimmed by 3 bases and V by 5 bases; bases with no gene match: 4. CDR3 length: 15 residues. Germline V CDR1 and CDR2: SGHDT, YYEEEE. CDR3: CASSPGTSGEETQYF. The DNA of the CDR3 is TGTGCCAGCAGTCCCGGGACTAGCGGGGAAGAGACCCAGTACTTC.

CDR3 bases: TGTGCCAGCAGGTACACCTCCTATAATTCACCCCTCCACTTT. It translates to CASRYTSYNSPLHF. The chain combines TRBV27 with TRBJ1-6; D gene uncertain. This CDR3 contains 14 residues. The ends were cut back, 6 bases at V and 0 bases at J, with 6 bases in the middle. Looked up from germline, CDR1 is MNHEY and CDR2 is SMNVEV (reference sequence).

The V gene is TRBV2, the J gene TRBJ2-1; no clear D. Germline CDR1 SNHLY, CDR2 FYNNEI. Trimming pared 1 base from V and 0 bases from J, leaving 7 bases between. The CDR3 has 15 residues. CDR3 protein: CASSEVESSYNEQFF. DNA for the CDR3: TGTGCCAGCAGTGAAGTTGAGAGCTCCTACAATGAGCAGTTCTTC. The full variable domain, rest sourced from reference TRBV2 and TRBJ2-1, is EPEVTQTPSHQVTQMGQEVILRCVPISNHLYFYWYRQILGQKVEFLVSFYNNEISEKSEIFDDQFSVERPDGSNFTLKIRSTKLEDSAMYFCASSEVESSYNEQFFGPGTRLTVL.

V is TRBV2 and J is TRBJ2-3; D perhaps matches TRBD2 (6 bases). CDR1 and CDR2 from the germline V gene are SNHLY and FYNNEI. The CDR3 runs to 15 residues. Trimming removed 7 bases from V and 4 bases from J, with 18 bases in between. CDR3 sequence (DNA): TGTGCCAGCAACCTACTGACTAGTCAGGCAGATACGCAGTATTTT. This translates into CASNLLTSQADTQYF. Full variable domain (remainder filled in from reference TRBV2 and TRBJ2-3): EPEVTQTPSHQVTQMGQEVILRCVPISNHLYFYWYRQILGQKVEFLVSFYNNEISEKSEIFDDQFSVERPDGSNFTLKIRSTKLEDSAMYFCASNLLTSQADTQYFGPGTRLTVL.

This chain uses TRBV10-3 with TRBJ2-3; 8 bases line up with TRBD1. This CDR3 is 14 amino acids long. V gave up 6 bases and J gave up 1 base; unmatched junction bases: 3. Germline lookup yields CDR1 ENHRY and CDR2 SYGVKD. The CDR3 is CAIRGQVGTDTQYF. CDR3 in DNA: TGTGCCATCAGGGGACAGGTTGGCACAGATACGCAGTATTTT.

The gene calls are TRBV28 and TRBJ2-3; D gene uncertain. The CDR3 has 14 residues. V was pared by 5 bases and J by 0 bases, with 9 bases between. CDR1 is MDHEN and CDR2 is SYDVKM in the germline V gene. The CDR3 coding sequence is TGTGCCAGCAGTCCCTACTACAGCACAGATACGCAGTATTTT. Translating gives CASSPYYSTDTQYF. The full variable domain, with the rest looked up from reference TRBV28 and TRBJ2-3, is DVKVTQSSRYLVKRTGEKVFLECVQDMDHENMFWYRQDPGLGLRLIYFSYDVKMKEKGDIPEGYSVSREKKERFSLILESASTNQTSMYLCASSPYYSTDTQYFGPGTRLTVL.

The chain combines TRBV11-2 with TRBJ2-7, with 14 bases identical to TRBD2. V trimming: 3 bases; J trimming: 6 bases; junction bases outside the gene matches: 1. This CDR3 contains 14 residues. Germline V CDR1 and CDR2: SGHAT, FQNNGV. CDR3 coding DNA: TGTGCCAGCAGCTTGACTAGCGGGGGGGCCGAGCAGTACTTC. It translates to CASSLTSGGAEQYF.

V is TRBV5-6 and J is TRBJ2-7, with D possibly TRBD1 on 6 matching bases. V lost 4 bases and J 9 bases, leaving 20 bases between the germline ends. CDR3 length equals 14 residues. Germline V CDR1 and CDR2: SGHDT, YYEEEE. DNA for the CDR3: TGTGCCAGCAGCCAGACAGGTTCCTTCGAAGGGCAGTACTTC. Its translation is CASSQTGSFEGQYF.

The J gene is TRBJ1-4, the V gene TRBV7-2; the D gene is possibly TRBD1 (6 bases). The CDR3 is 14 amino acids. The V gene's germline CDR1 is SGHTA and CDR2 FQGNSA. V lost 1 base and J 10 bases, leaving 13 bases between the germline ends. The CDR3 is CASSLDRGGRKLFF. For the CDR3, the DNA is TGTGCCAGCAGCTTAGATAGGGGGGGAAGAAAACTGTTTTTT.

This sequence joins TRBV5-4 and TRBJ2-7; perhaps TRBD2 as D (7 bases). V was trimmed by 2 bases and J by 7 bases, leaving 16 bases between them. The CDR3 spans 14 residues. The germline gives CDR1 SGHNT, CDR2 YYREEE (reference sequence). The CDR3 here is CASSFGGRGGEQYF. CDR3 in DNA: TGTGCCAGCAGCTTCGGAGGCAGGGGAGGGGAGCAGTACTTC. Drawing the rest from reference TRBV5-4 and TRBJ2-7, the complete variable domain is ETGVTQSPTHLIKTRGQQVTLRCSSQSGHNTVSWYQQALGQGPQFIFQYYREEENGRGNFPPRFSGLQFPNYSSELNVNALELDDSALYLCASSFGGRGGEQYFGPGTRLTVT.

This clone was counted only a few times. In DNA, the CDR3 is TGTGCCAGCTCTACAGGGGGCTTGGGCACTGAAGCTTTCTTT. Its translation: CASSTGGLGTEAFF. This sequence joins TRBV3-1 (or the pseudogene TRBV3-2) and TRBJ1-1, with 9 bases that match TRBD1. CDR3 length: 14 residues. Germline V lookup: CDR1 LGHDT, CDR2 YNNKEL (reference sequence). Trimming took 8 bases from V and 4 from J; bases not matched to a gene: 8.